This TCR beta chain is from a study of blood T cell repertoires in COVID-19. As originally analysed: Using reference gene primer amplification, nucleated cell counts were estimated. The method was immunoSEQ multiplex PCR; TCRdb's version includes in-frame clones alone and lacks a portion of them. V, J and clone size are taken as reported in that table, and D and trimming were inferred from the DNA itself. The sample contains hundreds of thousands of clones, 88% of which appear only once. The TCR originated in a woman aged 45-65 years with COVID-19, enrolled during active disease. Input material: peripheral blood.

CDR3 sequence reads: CASSIGQINSPLHF. The CDR3 DNA sequence: TGTGCCAGTAGTATAGGACAGATAAATTCACCCCTCCACTTT. This sequence joins TRBV19 and TRBJ1-6; possible D gene TRBD1, 5 bases. The CDR3 spans 14 residues. Germline CDR1 is LNHDA and CDR2 is SQIVND (reference sequence). The V end was cut by 1 base, the J end by 7 bases, with 8 bases between.